Sequencing of this T cell receptor beta chain was carried out in a study of Graves' ophthalmopathy and Graves' hyperthyroidism. RNA transcripts provided the template for amplifying TCR beta CDR3 regions. HTBI-primed RT-PCR formed the first round, and a multiplex PCR formed the second. One entry per CDR3 protein results from TCRdb running MiXCR on the multiplex PCR reads. There are a few hundred thousand distinct CDR3 sequences in the sample; about a sixth occur only once, and roughly 2.4% lies in the top ten. Per the germline V gene, CDR1 is LNHNV and CDR2 is YYDKDF (reference sequence). The CDR3 is 16 residues long. Each hyperthyroidism patient was newly diagnosed, with under 2 months' duration, and aged 18 to 65. This clonotype has more than one count but fewer than ten. One end of the junction does not line up with germline, which may come from a read error.

This receptor was identified in an adult woman with stable Graves' hyperthyroidism. J is TRBJ2-4 and V is TRBV15; 8 positions match TRBD2. Sequenced sample: peripheral blood. The CDR3 sequence: CATSRVVELAGNIKYF. For the CDR3, the DNA is TGTGCCACCAGCAGAGTAGTGGAGCTAGCGGGTAACATTAAGTACTTC. The full variable domain, in which reference TRBV15 and TRBJ2-4 provide the parts outside the CDR3, is DAMVIQNPRYQVTQFGKPVTLSCSQTLNHNVMYWYQQKSSQAPKLLFHYYDKDFNNEADTPDNFQSRRPNTSFCFLDIRSPGLGDTAMYLCATSRVVELAGNIKYFGAGTRLSVL.